This T cell receptor beta chain was retrieved from a study of T cells after posttransplantation cyclophosphamide. Sequenced by immunoSEQ multiplex PCR; TCRdb stores in-frame clones only, minus some. The sample yields about 44,000 clones, without any singletons. The sample holds many counts of this clone. The antigen is not known. Study observations and caveats: TRB clonality was highly associated with recipient CMV seropositivity and reactivation. Blood and skin or GI T cell repertoires showed limited TRB overlap.

The specimen was PBMCs. The source of this sequence is a man between 35 and 55 years old in good health, CMV-negative, and a related stem cell transplant donor.

DNA for the CDR3: TGTGCCAGCAGCTTAGTTAGCGGGAGAGGTACAGATACGCAGTATTTT. It yields the protein CASSLVSGRGTDTQYF. The chain employs TRBV5-6 and TRBJ2-3, with 9 bases that match TRBD2. Trimming removed 2 bases from V and 3 bases from J; junction bases left unmatched: 7. The CDR3 consists of 16 residues. Germline-derived CDR1 and CDR2 are SGHDT and YYEEEE.